The next 23 T cell receptor beta chains were all read from a single sample in a study of shared clonotypes between healthy human individuals. The table came from immunoSEQ multiplex PCR; TCRdb's copy has only in-frame clones and leaves some out. The sample includes over 1.4 million clones, around 97% of them seen just once. The sample taken for sequencing was naive CD4+ T cells sorted from blood. Subset noted: CD45RA+ positively selected. These TCRs come from a young man in good health.

V and J are TRBV7-6 and TRBJ2-1, with TRBD2 matching over 8 bases. Germline V gene sequence: CDR1 SGHVS, CDR2 FNYEAQ. This CDR3 has 15 residues. J gave up 6 bases and V 4 bases, and 8 bases lay outside the gene matches. CDR3 residues: CASSSERESFNEQFF. The DNA for the CDR3 is TGTGCCAGCAGCTCAGAGCGGGAGAGTTTCAATGAGCAGTTCTTC.

The chain combines TRBV4-3 with TRBJ2-7; D is ambiguous. Germline V gene lookup returns CDR1 LGHNA and CDR2 YSLEER. V was shortened by 3 bases and J by 6 bases, with 12 bases between the two germline ends. The CDR3 has 13 amino acids. The CDR3 coding sequence is TGCGCCAGCAGCCATGAGCGAGTGGGCGAGCAGTACTTC. Its protein is CASSHERVGEQYF.

The chain couples TRBV15 to TRBJ2-7, with no clear D. The germline CDR1 and CDR2 sequences are LNHNV and YYDKDF (reference sequence). Trimming took 3 bases from V and 1 from J, leaving 10 bases between them. This CDR3 is 14 amino acids long. The CDR3 nucleotides are TGTGCCACCAGCAGCCTGGAAAAATCCTACGAGCAGTACTTC. It specifies CATSSLEKSYEQYF.

The CDR3 loop reads CASSQLKNTEAFF. The CDR3 bases are TGCGCCAGCAGCCAACTCAAGAACACTGAAGCTTTCTTT. This chain uses TRBV4-3 with TRBJ1-1; no definite D call. Germline values: CDR1 LGHNA, CDR2 YSLEER. This CDR3 spans 13 amino acids. Between the trimmed V and J ends, which lost 2 bases and 1 base, there was a span of 5 bases.

The rearrangement joins TRBV5-8 to TRBJ2-7, with 11 bases identical to TRBD2. The CDR3 length is 16 residues. The germline CDR1 and CDR2 sequences are SGHTS and YDEGEE. J lost 3 bases, V lost 0 bases, and 5 bases had no gene match. In DNA form, the CDR3 reads TGTGCCAGCAGCTTGGGTACTAGCGGGAGATACTACGAGCAGTACTTC. It translates to CASSLGTSGRYYEQYF.

The rearrangement joins TRBV10-1 to TRBJ2-3; TRBD2 aligns across 8 bases. Germline V gene sequence: CDR1 WNHNN, CDR2 SYGVQD (reference sequence). V lost 0 bases, J lost 6 bases, and 8 bases stayed unmatched. This CDR3 spans 16 amino acids. The CDR3 loop reads CASSESKRPSGDTQYF. For the CDR3, the DNA is TGCGCCAGCAGTGAGTCAAAGCGGCCTAGCGGGGATACGCAGTATTTT.

The chain uses TRBV9 and TRBJ1-1; D perhaps matches TRBD1 (6 bases). V dropped 0 bases and J dropped 1 base, with 13 bases sitting between them. This CDR3 contains 16 residues. Germline V gene data show CDR1 as SGDLS and CDR2 as YYNGEE. CDR3 DNA sequence: TGTGCCAGCAGCGTAGAAGCCCAGGGGAGGAACACTGAAGCTTTCTTT. As protein: CASSVEAQGRNTEAFF.

In its sample, this clone was seen once. The chain recombines TRBV6-1 with TRBJ2-1; the D gene is possibly TRBD2 (7 bases). Germline-derived CDR1 and CDR2 are MNHNS and SASEGT. V shed 3 bases and J shed 9 bases, with 24 bases lying between them. The CDR3 is made up of 17 amino acids. The CDR3 spells CASSDIGQSTGGSEQFF. The CDR3 DNA reads TGTGCCAGCAGTGACATCGGACAGTCGACTGGCGGGAGTGAGCAGTTCTTC.

This chain joins TRBV10-3 and TRBJ2-7; 8 bases are a match to TRBD1. The junction had 13 bases not matched to a gene; V was cut back by 6 bases and J by 6 bases. The germline gives CDR1 ENHRY, CDR2 SYGVKD. CDR3 size: 15 residues. The CDR3 protein is CAIRTDRVVFSEQYF. CDR3 DNA: TGTGCCATCAGGACGGACAGGGTAGTCTTCAGCGAGCAGTACTTC.

The rearrangement uses TRBV27 and TRBJ2-7; 8 bases agree with TRBD2. Germline CDR1 reads MNHEY; CDR2 reads SMNVEV (reference sequence). The CDR3 has 15 residues. V shed 5 bases, J shed 6 bases, and the junction held 12 bases outside the gene matches. In DNA form, the CDR3 reads TGTGCCAGCAGTCTAGTAGCGGGAACGGGGTCCGAGCAGTACTTC. This encodes CASSLVAGTGSEQYF.

The genes are TRBV7-3 and TRBJ2-5; a possible D gene is TRBD2 (5 bases). This CDR3 has 13 residues. Trimming took 1 base from V and 5 from J, leaving 8 bases between them. The V gene's germline CDR1 is SGHTA and CDR2 FQGTGA. CDR3: CASSLMRAETQYF. The CDR3 DNA is TGTGCCAGCAGCTTAATGCGGGCGGAGACCCAGTACTTC.

The chain recombines TRBV11-3 with TRBJ2-2, with a weak D call TRBD1 (5 bases). V was clipped by 0 bases and J by 4 bases, with 12 bases between them. Germline values: CDR1 SGHNT, CDR2 YENEEA. CDR3 length equals 16 residues. The CDR3 spells CASSLDQGAATGELFF. For the CDR3, the DNA is TGTGCCAGCAGCTTAGATCAGGGCGCGGCCACCGGGGAGCTGTTTTTT.

The chain combines TRBV27 with TRBJ2-7; 9 bases line up with TRBD1. V was clipped by 6 bases and J by 2 bases; unmatched bases: 20. The germline gives CDR1 MNHEY, CDR2 SMNVEV (reference sequence). This CDR3 contains 19 residues. The CDR3 spells CASSRMTGTGPTLPYEQYF. In DNA form, the CDR3 reads TGTGCCAGCAGCCGAATGACCGGGACAGGGCCTACCCTACCCTACGAGCAGTACTTC.

Comments on this clone: Other DNA sequences within the sample encode an identical CDR3. This CDR3 is CASSLAGAQETQYF. CDR3 coding DNA: TGCGCCAGCAGCTTGGCCGGGGCCCAAGAGACCCAGTACTTC. This rearrangement joins TRBV5-1 to TRBJ2-5; D is tentatively TRBD1 or TRBD2 (5 bases each). With 0 bases removed from V and 1 base from J, the gap between germline ends came to 7 bases. Germline CDR1 and CDR2: SGHRS and YFSETQ. The CDR3 runs 14 residues.

V and J are TRBV2 and TRBJ2-1; D call uncertain. The germline CDR1 and CDR2 sequences are SNHLY and FYNNEI. Trimming removed 4 bases from V and 6 bases from J, with 10 bases in between. The CDR3 is made up of 13 amino acids. For the CDR3, the DNA is TGTGCCAGCAGTGTGGTCGCCGGCAATGAGCAGTTCTTC. This codes for CASSVVAGNEQFF. Variable domain in full (rest from reference TRBV2 and TRBJ2-1): EPEVTQTPSHQVTQMGQEVILRCVPISNHLYFYWYRQILGQKVEFLVSFYNNEISEKSEIFDDQFSVERPDGSNFTLKIRSTKLEDSAMYFCASSVVAGNEQFFGPGTRLTVL.

The gene calls are TRBV14 and TRBJ2-3; D is unresolved. CDR1 is SGHDN and CDR2 is FVKESK in the germline V gene. CDR3 length: 17 amino acids. V gave up 0 bases and J gave up 2 bases, with 15 bases separating them. CDR3 DNA: TGTGCCAGCAGCCAAGATCTGCCCTCCGCTTACACAGATACGCAGTATTTT. Its protein product is CASSQDLPSAYTDTQYF.

This chain connects TRBV4-3 to TRBJ2-4, with a possible D match to TRBD2 (6 bases). The CDR3 sequence is 18 residues long. V lost 0 bases, J lost 1 base, and 16 bases lay in between. CDR1 LGHNA and CDR2 YSLEER come from the germline V gene. The CDR3 loop is CASSQDFGRGTAKNIQYF. CDR3 nucleotide sequence: TGCGCCAGCAGCCAAGATTTCGGGAGAGGTACGGCCAAAAACATTCAGTACTTC.

The V and J genes are TRBV19 and TRBJ2-7; D remains ambiguous. Trimming left V 2 bases short and J 6 bases short, with 14 bases between. CDR1 and CDR2 (germline): LNHDA, SQIVND (reference sequence). CDR3 length equals 14 residues. This CDR3 reads CASSIQASQPEQYF. For the CDR3, the DNA is TGTGCCAGTAGTATACAAGCATCCCAGCCCGAGCAGTACTTC.

As regards this clone: Other DNA sequences in the same sample also yield this CDR3. The CDR3 sequence is CASSLAAGQETQYF. CDR3 coding DNA: TGTGCCAGCAGCTTAGCTGCAGGCCAAGAGACCCAGTACTTC. This rearrangement joins TRBV7-2 to TRBJ2-5, with D unresolved. Germline CDR1 is SGHTA and CDR2 is FQGNSA. CDR3 length equals 14 residues. Deletions cut 0 bases from V and 1 base from J, with 6 bases between.

The chain has TRBV11-2 and TRBJ1-1, with TRBD1 identical over 8 bases. CDR1 SGHAT and CDR2 FQNNGV come from the germline V gene. There are 18 residues in the CDR3. Trimming took 5 bases from V and 2 from J; bases not matched to a gene: 16. The CDR3 region is CASSRNRLTDRANTEAFF. CDR3 nucleotides: TGTGCCAGCAGCCGTAATCGTCTGACGGACAGGGCCAACACTGAAGCTTTCTTT.

To note about this clone: A much larger clone lies a single base off, so this may be a read error. The V gene is TRBV6-4, the J gene TRBJ2-3, with 10 bases aligning to TRBD1. CDR1 is MRHNA, CDR2 SNTAGT, per germline. Trimming cost V 2 bases and J 1 base; bases outside gene matches: 0. The CDR3 contains 15 residues. The CDR3 region has the DNA TGTGCCAGCAGTGACGGGACAGGGGGCACAGATACGCAGTATTTT. It is translated as CASSDGTGGTDTQYF.

V gene TRBV19 combines with J gene TRBJ1-3; the D gene is possibly TRBD1 (6 bases). The V and J ends lost 10 bases and 0 bases respectively, with 13 bases between them. The CDR3 has 14 residues. Looked up from germline, CDR1 is LNHDA and CDR2 is SQIVND (reference sequence). DNA for the CDR3: TGTGCCACCTGGGACAAAGACTCTGGAAACACCATATATTTT. Translation: CATWDKDSGNTIYF.

CDR3 sequence reads: CASSEGHSTGELFF. The CDR3 DNA reads as TGTGCCAGCAGCGAGGGACATTCCACCGGGGAGCTGTTTTTT. The V and J genes are TRBV9 and TRBJ2-2, with D perhaps matching TRBD1 (6 bases). The CDR3 length is 14 residues. Germline V CDR1 and CDR2: SGDLS, YYNGEE. V gave up 3 bases and J gave up 4 bases, with 10 bases separating them.